Below, 17 T cell receptor beta chains from the same sample are listed, as sequenced in a study of blood T cell repertoires in COVID-19. Libraries were prepared by immunoSEQ multiplex PCR; TCRdb keeps only in-frame clonotypes and omits some of them. The table records a few hundred thousand clones, approximately 80% of them present only once. Sequenced input: PBMCs or T cells enriched from blood (not recorded which). These receptors were obtained from a man in his thirties or forties with acute COVID-19.

The V call is TRBV28, the J call TRBJ1-4; possible D gene TRBD1, 6 bases. Germline V gives CDR1 MDHEN, CDR2 SYDVKM. The CDR3 has 15 amino acids. V lost 5 bases, J lost 7 bases, and 17 bases lay in between. The CDR3 loop reads CASSNPGTYSEKLFF. In nucleotides, the CDR3 is TGTGCCAGCAGTAATCCCGGGACATACAGTGAAAAACTGTTTTTT.

The CDR3 sequence is CASSPVGQGLETQYF. CDR3 coding DNA: TGTGCCAGCAGTCCGGTGGGGCAGGGACTGGAGACCCAGTACTTC. This chain joins TRBV27 and TRBJ2-5; a weak D match, TRBD2 (6 bases). The germline V gene encodes CDR1 MNHEY and CDR2 SMNVEV (reference sequence). Deletions cut 5 bases from V and 5 bases from J, with 18 bases between. This CDR3 contains 15 residues.

A remark on this clone: One end of the junction does not line up with germline, which may come from a read error. V and J are TRBV18 and TRBJ1-2; maybe TRBD1 (6 bases). Germline loops: CDR1 KGHSH, CDR2 LQKENI. The CDR3 has 15 residues. Here the CDR3 reads CASSLGAHTPYRYTF. CDR3 bases: TGTGCCAGCTCACTGGGGGCCCACACCCCCTATCGCTACACCTTC.

The chain is built from TRBV18 and TRBJ2-7; the match to TRBD1 covers 9 bases. Per the germline V gene, CDR1 is KGHSH and CDR2 is LQKENI. The trim removed 5 bases at V and 3 bases at J, leaving 5 bases unmatched. The CDR3 has 14 amino acids. The CDR3 loop reads CASSSGQGIYEQYF. The DNA for the CDR3 is TGTGCCAGCTCATCGGGACAGGGTATCTACGAGCAGTACTTC.

The chain recombines TRBV19 with TRBJ2-5; 7 bases are shared with TRBD1. Germline-derived CDR1 and CDR2 are LNHDA and SQIVND (reference sequence). The CDR3 totals 15 residues. Trimming at V came to 5 bases and at J to 1 base, leaving 7 bases not matched to a gene. DNA of the CDR3: TGTGCCAGTAGTCCGCAAGGACAGGCCCAAGAGACCCAGTACTTC. Translated: CASSPQGQAQETQYF.

This clone was seen a single time. The chain carries TRBV6-5 and TRBJ1-2; 8 nucleotides agree with TRBD1. Germline V gene data show CDR1 as MNHEY and CDR2 as SVGAGI. The CDR3 loop spans 13 amino acids. The trim removed 6 bases at V and 8 bases at J, leaving 8 bases unmatched. The CDR3 bases are TGTGCCAGCAGACCGGACAGGGTATCGGGCTACACCTTC. Protein product: CASRPDRVSGYTF.

This clone was counted once. The J gene is TRBJ2-7, the V gene TRBV5-5; 8 bases fit TRBD1. This CDR3 region has 17 residues. Looked up from germline, CDR1 is SGHKS and CDR2 is YYEKEE (reference sequence). With 4 bases clipped from V and 0 bases from J, the junction kept 12 bases outside the gene matches. CDR3: CASSRTGRFTYSYEQYF. The CDR3 nucleotides read TGTGCCAGCAGCAGGACAGGGCGCTTTACCTACTCCTACGAGCAGTACTTC.

The table lists this clone with a few counts. The chain combines TRBV6-5 with TRBJ1-2; no definite D call. Germline V gene sequence: CDR1 MNHEY, CDR2 SVGAGI. The CDR3 is 13 residues long. Trimming removed 6 bases from V and 7 bases from J, with 15 bases in between. The CDR3 sequence: CASRSDWMSGYTF. CDR3 coding DNA: TGTGCCAGCAGATCTGACTGGATGTCTGGCTACACCTTC.

This rearrangement joins TRBV6-4 to TRBJ1-2, with a tentative D call TRBD1 (5 bases). Germline V gene sequence: CDR1 MRHNA, CDR2 SNTAGT. Trimming left V 1 base short and J 6 bases short, with 9 bases between. CDR3 length: 13 residues. This CDR3 reads CASSDFGGHGYTF. In DNA form, the CDR3 reads TGTGCCAGCAGTGACTTCGGGGGACATGGCTACACCTTC.

The gene calls are TRBV6-5 and TRBJ1-2; tentatively, D is TRBD1 (6 bases). The CDR3 has 15 amino acids. Germline lookup yields CDR1 MNHEY and CDR2 SVGAGI. Trimming took 5 bases from V and 7 from J, leaving 20 bases between them. For the CDR3, the DNA is TGTGCCAGCAGTCCCTCCGAGGGGGGGGCGGGTGGCTACACCTTC. This encodes CASSPSEGGAGGYTF.

J is TRBJ2-3 and V is TRBV10-3; 8 bases align to TRBD1. With 6 bases clipped from V and 0 bases from J, the junction kept 11 bases outside the gene matches. The CDR3 runs to 17 residues. Germline CDR1 is ENHRY and CDR2 is SYGVKD. The CDR3 region has the DNA TGTGCCATCAGCGATCCGGGACAGGCGACTAGCACAGATACGCAGTATTTT. Its translation is CAISDPGQATSTDTQYF.

The genes are TRBV7-9 and TRBJ1-6; D remains ambiguous. From germline, CDR1 is SEHNR and CDR2 FQNEAQ (reference sequence). Trimming shortened V by 3 bases and J by 6 bases, and 9 bases separated the two germline ends. The CDR3 is 14 residues long. Here the CDR3 reads CASSLRDGNSPLHF. CDR3 in DNA: TGTGCCAGCAGCTTGAGGGATGGTAATTCACCCCTCCACTTT.

The V gene is TRBV4-1, the J gene TRBJ1-3; no reliable D call. This CDR3 has 15 residues. The V gene's germline CDR1 is MGHRA and CDR2 YSYEKL. The V end was cut by 0 bases, the J end by 3 bases, with 9 bases between. In DNA, the CDR3 is TGCGCCAGCAGCCAAGATCGGGTTAGTGGAAACACCATATATTTT. Its protein is CASSQDRVSGNTIYF.

The chain joins TRBV5-1 to TRBJ1-2, with 12 bases lining up with TRBD1. This CDR3 comprises 15 residues. After removal of 0 bases from V and 7 bases from J, the junction contained 4 bases not matched to a gene. The V gene's germline CDR1 is SGHRS and CDR2 YFSETQ. CDR3 bases: TGCGCCAGCAGCTTGGCGGGACAGGGGGCCGGTGGCTACACCTTC. It encodes CASSLAGQGAGGYTF.

This clone was seen once. The rearrangement uses TRBV5-1 and TRBJ1-1; D is possibly TRBD1 (5 bases). Germline loops: CDR1 SGHRS, CDR2 YFSETQ. This CDR3 contains 14 residues. V lost 0 bases to trimming and J lost 4 bases, with 10 bases between them. Here the CDR3 DNA reads TGCGCCAGCAGCTTGGCAGGGAAGGGCACTGAAGCTTTCTTT. This codes for CASSLAGKGTEAFF.

The chain uses TRBV12-5 and TRBJ2-5, with unresolved D. The CDR3 length is 12 residues. Germline CDR1 LGHNT, CDR2 FRNRAP. The V end lost 0 bases, the J end lost 9 bases, and 8 bases lay between the germline ends. Here the CDR3 reads CASGLVPESQYF. The CDR3 DNA is TGTGCTAGTGGTTTGGTACCTGAGTCCCAGTACTTC.

This clone was counted between two and nine times. CDR3 loop: CASSLGQGLGQETQYF. The CDR3 coding sequence is TGTGCCAGCTCATTGGGACAGGGCCTCGGACAAGAGACCCAGTACTTC. The chain has TRBV18 and TRBJ2-5; 9 bases are shared with TRBD1. V lost 5 bases, J lost 2 bases, and 9 bases stayed unmatched. CDR1 and CDR2 (germline): KGHSH, LQKENI. CDR3 length equals 16 residues.